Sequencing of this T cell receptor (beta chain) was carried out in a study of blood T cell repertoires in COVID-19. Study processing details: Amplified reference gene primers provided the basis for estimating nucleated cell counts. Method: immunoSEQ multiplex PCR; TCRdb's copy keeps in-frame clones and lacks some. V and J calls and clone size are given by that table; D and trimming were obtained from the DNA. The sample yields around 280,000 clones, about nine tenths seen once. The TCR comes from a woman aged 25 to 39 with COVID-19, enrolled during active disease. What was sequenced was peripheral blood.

CDR3 region: CASSVRLAFYNEQFF. The CDR3 DNA is TGTGCCAGCAGCGTAAGACTAGCTTTCTACAATGAGCAGTTCTTC. The chain couples TRBV9 to TRBJ2-1; 7 bases are a match to TRBD2. This CDR3 region has 15 residues. Germline V gene lookup returns CDR1 SGDLS and CDR2 YYNGEE. V was clipped by 1 base and J by 3 bases; unmatched bases: 4.